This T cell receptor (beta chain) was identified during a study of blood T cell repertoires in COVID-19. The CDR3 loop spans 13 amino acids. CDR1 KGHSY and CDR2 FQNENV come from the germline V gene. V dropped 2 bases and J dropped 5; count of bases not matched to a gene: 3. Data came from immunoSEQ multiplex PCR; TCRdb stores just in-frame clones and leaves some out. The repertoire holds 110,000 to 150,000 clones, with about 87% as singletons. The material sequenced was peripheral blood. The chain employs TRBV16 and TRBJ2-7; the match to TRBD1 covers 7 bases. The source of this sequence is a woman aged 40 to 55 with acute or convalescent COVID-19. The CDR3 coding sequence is TGTGCCAGCAGCCAACGACAGGGTCACGAGCAGTACTTC. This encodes CASSQRQGHEQYF.